This TCR beta chain emerged from a study of blood T cell repertoires in COVID-19. The overall study: Collection of acute and convalescent COVID-19 samples took place in the United States, Italy and Spain.

Cohort assignment relied on participant-reported clinical history. The germline CDR1 and CDR2 sequences are MGHRA and YSYEKL. This CDR3 has 14 amino acids. The V and J ends lost 1 base and 8 bases, in that order; junction bases with no gene match: 2. Assay used: immunoSEQ multiplex PCR; TCRdb lists only in-frame clones, some missing. Of 300,000 to 400,000 clones in the sample, around nine tenths were seen once. The TCR was taken from a woman under 40 with acute COVID-19. The sample taken for sequencing was PBMCs or T cells enriched from blood (not recorded which). V and J are TRBV4-1 and TRBJ1-3, with TRBD1 identical over 10 bases. CDR3 in DNA: TGCGCCAGCAGCCAAGGACAGGGGGCTCACACCATATATTTT. This encodes CASSQGQGAHTIYF.